Listed below are T cell receptor beta chains from one sample, sequenced in a study of cytomegalovirus exposure and HLA in healthy donors. Here immunoSEQ multiplex PCR was the method, and the copy in TCRdb shows in-frame clones only, minus some. Among about 170,000 clones listed, around three quarters were seen once. The specimen sequenced was PBMCs. These receptors were taken from a woman between 45 and 60 years old in good health and CMV-seronegative. Both conserved end residues are trimmed from each CDR3.

TRBJ2-7,TRBV28,ACRGGGRSREQY
TRBJ1-1,TRBV19,ASSMSTGRTGRAF
TRBJ2-7,TRBV2,ASSVTDRYEQY
TRBJ1-1,TRBV29-1,SVEARKGDTEAF
-,TRBV19,ASSGDRGYEQY
-,TRBV7-2,ASSPQQGRAHEQY
TRBJ2-7,TRBV28,ASSFTGGDYEQY
TRBJ1-1,TRBV4-1,ASSQPGTANTEAF
TRBJ1-3,TRBV11-2,ASSSLDRNLAGNTIY
TRBJ2-1,TRBV4-3,ASSQGRGGYNEQF
TRBJ1-5,TRBV6-5,ASGLGGGAGQPQH
TRBJ2-2,TRBV4-3,ASSQAGGNTGELF
TRBJ1-4,TRBV15,ATSRVPGREEKLF
TRBJ1-6,TRBV28,ASTTGGFSPLH
TRBJ2-2,TRBV6-6,AIKSGTGATGELF
TRBJ2-5,TRBV7-2,ASSLGTSGGQETQY
TRBJ2-7,TRBV29-1,SVRDSTYEQY
TRBJ1-5,TRBV18,ASSLTGDSNQPQH
TRBJ1-3,TRBV7-9,ASSRDRQFSIPIY
TRBJ2-3,TRBV18,ASSPQVGGDTQY
TRBJ2-4,TRBV7-9,ASSPSEQNKNIQY
TRBJ2-2,TRBV6-5,ASSPAEGPGELF
TRBJ2-2,TRBV19,ASILTGASSGELF
TRBJ1-3,TRBV11-2,ASSLAGFGNTIY
TRBJ1-2,TRBV9,ASSKTGVNGYT
TRBJ1-2,TRBV25-1,ASSVTGANYGYT
TRBJ1-4,TRBV4-1,ASSHITVNEKLF
TRBJ2-5,TRBV18,ASRTGIQETQY
TRBJ2-5,TRBV7-2,ASSLLETQY
TRBJ2-3,TRBV7-9,ASSLGGLDRSKDTQY
TRBJ1-4,TRBV5-1,ASSFVAGLNEKLF
TRBJ1-4,TRBV18,ASSLSPGRDEKLF
TRBJ2-7,TRBV7-2,ASSQWRPGTGGYEQY
TRBJ1-2,TRBV4-3,ASSQVVGQGVGGYT
TRBJ2-3,TRBV28,ASSSLSGTSTDTQY
TRBJ2-3,TRBV6-4,ASRTVTSTDTQY
TRBJ2-7,TRBV2,ASSRLAVNIYEQY
TRBJ2-1,TRBV11-3,ASSNRRQAASYNEQF
TRBJ1-1,TRBV10-2,ASRRGSNEAF
TRBJ2-7,TRBV5-4,ASRSTSGPSYEQY
TRBJ2-1,TRBV6-1,ASSEDRGRDEQF
TRBJ1-1,TRBV7-9,ASSFPGRGSEAF
TRBJ2-5,TRBV19,ASSMEFWETQY
TRBJ1-2,TRBV7-2,ASSPPNPTGWSGYT
TRBJ2-2,TRBV11-3,ASSLETGNTNTGELF
TRBJ2-5,TRBV2,ASSNQETQY
-,TRBV4-1,ASSQISSTVYEQY
TRBJ1-5,TRBV6-6,ASSRDRGQH
TRBJ1-1,TRBV28,ASSVGDRRRNAEAF
TRBJ2-7,TRBV4-1,ASSLDRGGPLFEQY
TRBJ2-3,TRBV5-1,ASSLGTGRGITQY
TRBJ2-1,TRBV30,ACKGTGNNEQF
TRBJ2-7,TRBV5-6,ASSSAGRGEQY
TRBJ2-3,TRBV18,ASSPLDVGKGTQY
TRBJ1-6,TRBV28,ASRTPAGVGSPLH
TRBJ2-5,TRBV5-1,ASSRTNQETQY
TRBJ2-1,TRBV6-1,ASRLTAGGEQF
TRBJ2-7,TRBV4-3,ASSQGRGNYEQY